The rows below give T cell receptor beta chains drawn from one sample of a study of human T cells and chemical hapten exposure. TCRdb reprocessed the RACE reads via MiXCR and lists one record per CDR3 protein. The data show 150,000 to 200,000 distinct CDR3 sequences, around a quarter seen once. The sequencing used whole blood, collected in connection with sensitization to the hapten diphenylcyclopropenone (DPC). The receptor source for this set is a woman aged 18-29 years with alopecia areata. Some clones in this sample may be carry-over from other donors' samples. Both conserved end residues are part of each CDR3. The order of the fields is clone size, J gene, D gene, V gene, CDR3 DNA, CDR3 protein. A D gene is named only where the DNA matches it firmly. Size is stated for part of the rows, as once, few or many counts, or as a class when the clone is expanded.

>few|TRBJ2-5|.|TRBV21-1
TGTGCCAGCATACGGGGGAAACAAGAGACCCAGTACTTC
CASIRGKQETQYF
>few|TRBJ2-3|TRBD2|TRBV10-2
TGCGCCACACGGACTAGCGGGGGAGGAGATACGCAGTATTTT
CATRTSGGGDTQYF
>.|TRBJ2-4|.|TRBV20-1
TGCAGTGCTAGAGTGACTAGAAACATTCAGTACTTC
CSARVTRNIQYF
>medium-sized|TRBJ2-1|TRBD1|TRBV7-8
TGTGCCAGCAGCTACCCGGGACAGGGGGCAATCAATGAGCAGTTCTTC
CASSYPGQGAINEQFF
>many|TRBJ1-6|.|TRBV6-5
TGTGCCAGCAGTTCGGACGGGTCCGGAGGTTCACCCCTCCACTTT
CASSSDGSGGSPLHF
>.|TRBJ2-2|.|TRBV4-2
TGTGCCAGCAGCCCGACTAACACCGGGGAGCTGTTTTTT
CASSPTNTGELFF
>.|TRBJ1-5|.|TRBV7-2
TGTGCCAGCAGCTTAACGGGGATGGGTGGACAGCCCCAGCATTTT
CASSLTGMGGQPQHF
>few|TRBJ2-7|.|TRBV2
TGTGCCAGCCTGAGGAGCTCCTACGAGCAGTACTTC
CASLRSSYEQYF
>few|TRBJ1-2|.|TRBV25-1
TGTGCCAGCAGTCCAGGCACGGAGAACACCTTC
CASSPGTENTF
>few|TRBJ1-1|.|TRBV5-1
TGCGCCAGCAGCTTGGGGAGTAGCACTGAAGCTTTCTTT
CASSLGSSTEAFF
>.|TRBJ2-1|.|TRBV4-3
TGCGCCAGCAGCCAAACAGGGCCCTTTGACAATGAGCAGTTCTTC
CASSQTGPFDNEQFF
>many|TRBJ1-2|TRBD1|TRBV6-1
TGTGCCAGCAGTGCCTGGACAGGGAACTATGGCTACACCTTC
CASSAWTGNYGYTF
>few|TRBJ2-7|TRBD2|TRBV5-1
TGCGCCAGCGCGAGCGGGGACTATTACGAGCAGTACTTC
CASASGDYYEQYF
>many|TRBJ2-3|TRBD1|TRBV20-1
TGCAGTGCAAGAACAGGGGGACGCCCAGATACGCAGTATTTT
CSARTGGRPDTQYF
>.|TRBJ1-1|.|TRBV2
TGTGCCAGCAGTGATTGGCCCGATGCTTTCTTT
CASSDWPDAFF
>.|TRBJ2-2|.|TRBV25-1
TGTGCCAGCAGTTCCAGTATTACCGGGGAGCTGTTTTTT
CASSSSITGELFF
>.|TRBJ2-1|TRBD2|TRBV4-3
TGCGCCAGCAGCCCGACTGGTTTGGGGCGGGGGTACAATGAGCAGTTCTTC
CASSPTGLGRGYNEQFF
>.|TRBJ2-2|.|TRBV24-1
TGTGCCACCAAGGAGACCGGGGAGCTGTTTTTT
CATKETGELFF
>once|TRBJ1-2|.|TRBV9
TGTGCCAGCAGCGTAGCAGACGGTTATGGCTACACCTTC
CASSVADGYGYTF
>many|TRBJ2-7|.|TRBV18
TGTGCCAGCTCACCAATAATAGGAGGGACAGAGCAGTACTTC
CASSPIIGGTEQYF
>.|TRBJ2-3|.|TRBV5-1
TGCGCCAGCAGCTTGCAGGGAAGAGGACCAAGGGGCACAGATACGCAGTATTTT
CASSLQGRGPRGTDTQYF
>.|TRBJ1-5|.|TRBV19
TGTGCCAGTAGTATAGGGGGCGGCAATCAGCCCCGGCATTTT
CASSIGGGNQPRHF
>.|TRBJ2-5|.|TRBV4-3
TGCGCCAGCAGCCGTGCCAGGGCAGGATCTTACCAAGAGACCCAGTACTTC
CASSRARAGSYQETQYF
>.|TRBJ1-2|.|TRBV20-1
TGCAGTGCCATTATCGTGAGGGGCTACACCTTC
CSAIIVRGYTF
>.|TRBJ2-2|.|TRBV6-2/TRBV6-3
TGTGCCAGCAGTTACTCGACTCAGGGGATAAACACCGGGGAGCTGTTTTTT
CASSYSTQGINTGELFF
>few|TRBJ1-3|.|TRBV7-9
TGTGCCAGCTTATCTTCTGGAAACACCATATATTTT
CASLSSGNTIYF
>.|TRBJ2-5|.|TRBV5-1
TGCGCCAGCAGCTTGGTTGGTTATGAAGAGACCCAGTACTTC
CASSLVGYEETQYF
>.|TRBJ2-3|TRBD2|TRBV7-3
TGTGCCAGCAGCCGTAGCGGGGGGGAGACGCAGTATTTT
CASSRSGGETQYF
>.|TRBJ2-5|.|TRBV7-2
TGTGCCAGCAGCTTAGCGCTTCTGGGAACCGGGACCCAGTACTTC
CASSLALLGTGTQYF
>.|TRBJ2-6|.|TRBV18
TGTGCCAGCTCACGGGACGGCTCTGGGGCCAACGTCCTGACTTTC
CASSRDGSGANVLTF
>.|TRBJ1-4|TRBD1|TRBV28
TGTGCCAGCAGTTCACGTGGGACAGGGAATGAAAAACTGTTTTTT
CASSSRGTGNEKLFF
>.|TRBJ1-2|.|TRBV5-1
TGCGCCAGCAGCTCGAACCGGGGAAACTATGGCTACACCTTC
CASSSNRGNYGYTF
>few|TRBJ2-5|.|TRBV4-1
TGCGCCAGCAGCCAAGATCAGTCGGAGACCCAGTACTTC
CASSQDQSETQYF
>few|TRBJ2-1|.|TRBV7-9
TGTGCCAGCAGCTTGCTGGGGCAACTATCCAATGAGCAGTTCTTC
CASSLLGQLSNEQFF
>.|TRBJ1-5|.|TRBV27
TGTGCCAGCACAAAAGGGGTCAATCAGCCCCAGCATTTT
CASTKGVNQPQHF
>few|TRBJ2-1|TRBD2|TRBV3-1
TGTGCCAGCAGCCGGGCGGGAGGCAGCAATGAGCAGTTCTTC
CASSRAGGSNEQFF
>many|TRBJ2-3|TRBD1|TRBV4-2
TGTGCCAGCAGCCAAGTCTTGGGACAGGCCACAGATACGCAGTATTTT
CASSQVLGQATDTQYF
>.|TRBJ2-5|.|TRBV4-2
TGTGCCAGCAGCCCCCTCGGATTGGAGGAGACCCAGTACTTC
CASSPLGLEETQYF
>.|TRBJ1-1|.|TRBV6-5
TGTGGGCAGAACACTGAAGCTTTCTTT
CGQNTEAFF
>.|TRBJ2-7|.|TRBV6-1
TGTGCCAGCAGTACAGGGAACTCCTACGAGCAGTACTTC
CASSTGNSYEQYF